This record covers a single TCR beta chain. The repertoire was sequenced with immunoSEQ multiplex PCR; TCRdb's copy has only in-frame clones and lacks some. The sample lists 150,000 or so clones; approximately 90% were seen once. CDR1 is MNHEY and CDR2 is SVGAGI in the germline V gene. The CDR3 covers 13 residues. Trimming took 6 bases from V and 0 from J, leaving 6 bases between them. The data derive from a study of T cell responses to AZD1222 COVID-19 vaccine. Sample: peripheral blood, taken on day 0 of AZD1222 vaccination. This chain joins TRBV6-5 and TRBJ1-5; D is uncertain. This clonotype was sampled from an adult in good health. CDR3 nucleotide sequence: TGTGCCAGCAGGGGGTATAGCAATCAGCCCCAGCATTTT. This codes for CASRGYSNQPQHF.